These T cell receptor beta chains were read from a single sample in a study of CD8 T cells in Susac syndrome. TCRdb reanalysed the immunoSEQ multiplex PCR reads using MiXCR and keeps one entry per CDR3 protein. The data contain around 140,000 distinct CDR3 sequences, approximately 95% of them seen just once; the ten biggest clones take up about 0.15%. Sequencing was done on a sample of CD4+ T cells from PBMCs. All receptors derive from a human donor with Susac syndrome. The CDR3 runs from the conserved cysteine through the conserved F or W. The listing skips clone size in some rows; elsewhere it reads once, few, many or a size class.

length	J	size	V	CDR3
18	TRBJ2-7	.	TRBV25-1	CASSVGMTSGRDQYEQYF
12	TRBJ2-2	.	TRBV24-1	CATRGNTGELFF
13	TRBJ2-1	.	TRBV30	CAWSRDYSLEQFF
13	TRBJ2-7	.	TRBV7-3	CASSSGQGHEQYF
14	TRBJ1-5	.	TRBV30	CAWSVRSGKEPQHF
12	TRBJ1-4	.	TRBV30	CAWSVPGQKLFF
13	TRBJ1-1	.	TRBV20-1	CSARIQPSAEAFF
13	TRBJ2-3	.	TRBV20-1	CSGLRGGGDTQYF
19	TRBJ2-3	.	TRBV6-1	CASSASYGQGAGLTNTQYF
15	TRBJ2-7	.	TRBV5-1	CASSLGTSHSYEQYF
16	TRBJ2-7	.	TRBV20-1	CSASSVAGWVSYEQYF
15	TRBJ2-2	.	TRBV2	CASTPEGANTGELFF
12	TRBJ2-7	few	TRBV14	CASSPTGYEQYF
12	TRBJ2-1	.	TRBV5-3	CAPGGKNNEQFF
18	TRBJ1-1	once	TRBV19	CASRGRLFSLLMNTEAFF
13	TRBJ2-7	.	TRBV20-1	CSASTAQAYEQYF
14	TRBJ2-1	.	TRBV28	CASSLGGSYNEQFF
15	TRBJ2-3	.	TRBV20-1	CSARLPSGFTDTQYF
16	TRBJ1-1	.	TRBV28	CASSSFLLRRGTEAFF
15	TRBJ2-5	.	TRBV5-1	CASSLIAGGQETQYF
13	TRBJ2-2	once	TRBV30	CAWRGQPIGELFF
15	TRBJ1-1	.	TRBV28	CASSYLDRANTEAFF
11	TRBJ2-2	.	TRBV30	CAWSPGRELFF
15	TRBJ1-2	.	TRBV5-1	CASSSQGQSPGGYTF
15	TRBJ2-2	.	TRBV4-1	CASSPILRRPGELFF
16	TRBJ2-5	.	TRBV4-1	CASSQQLTGPQETQYF
17	TRBJ2-6	.	TRBV7-2	CASSPGTGLSGANVLTF
15	TRBJ1-3	.	TRBV7-9	CASSSYRDIGNTIYF
13	TRBJ1-2	.	TRBV5-7	CASSLGRDHGYTF